This TCR beta chain was sequenced in a study of cytomegalovirus exposure and HLA in healthy donors. Deletions cut 6 bases from V and 0 bases from J, with 8 bases between. Germline-derived CDR1 and CDR2 are SQVTM and ANQGSEA. The CDR3 contains 12 residues. PCR was performed using 60 Vbeta and 13 Jbeta primers. Only in-frame clones appear in the TCRdb table, and some are missing; sequencing was by immunoSEQ multiplex PCR. The sample has about 160,000 clones, roughly 79% seen once. The study, taken as a whole, reports: In a later analysis, specific HLA alleles were associated with approximately 17,000 TCR beta sequences at a 0.05 false discovery rate. The HLA-A and HLA-B alleles of most subjects were reportedly predicted accurately from TCR beta sequences.

As to this clone: Its antigen is as yet unknown. The same CDR3 is also encoded by other DNA sequences in this sample.

The TCR was taken from a woman in her thirties or forties in good health and CMV-seronegative. Sequenced sample: PBMCs. The chain carries TRBV29-1 and TRBJ1-2; D unresolved. CDR3 protein: CSVASANYGYTF. CDR3 bases: TGCAGCGTCGCCAGCGCTAACTATGGCTACACCTTC.